The rows below give T cell receptor beta chains drawn from one sample of a study of T cells in Graves' hyperthyroidism and ophthalmopathy. MiXCR was run by TCRdb on the multiplex PCR reads, yielding one entry per CDR3 protein. The sample lists hundreds of thousands of distinct CDR3 sequences; more than 15% were seen once. Sequencing used blood. These receptors were taken from a young woman with Graves' hyperthyroidism. Each CDR3 is given with its conserved first and last residue. Each record gives: D gene, clone size, J gene, V gene, CDR3 protein, CDR3 DNA. A D gene is named only where the DNA matches it firmly. Clone size is not always given. Where it is, it says once, few, many or a class for expanded clones.

d_gene: -
abundance: few
j_gene: TRBJ2-7
v_gene: TRBV15
CDR3aa: CATSHDARSYEQYF
CDR3nt: TGTGCCACCAGCCATGACGCCCGCTCCTACGAGCAGTACTTC

d_gene: -
abundance: -
j_gene: TRBJ1-5
v_gene: TRBV19
CDR3aa: CASSIGGSNQPQHF
CDR3nt: TGTGCCAGTAGTATTGGAGGATCCAATCAGCCCCAGCATTTT

d_gene: -
abundance: many
j_gene: TRBJ2-1
v_gene: TRBV2
CDR3aa: CASSLRGGQFF
CDR3nt: TGTGCCAGCAGCCTCCGGGGAGGGCAGTTCTTC

d_gene: TRBD2
abundance: -
j_gene: TRBJ2-3
v_gene: TRBV20-1
CDR3aa: CSARGGSTGTDTQYF
CDR3nt: TGCAGTGCTAGGGGCGGGAGTACCGGCACAGATACGCAGTATTTT

d_gene: -
abundance: many
j_gene: TRBJ2-5
v_gene: TRBV6-1
CDR3aa: CASSGVGTQYF
CDR3nt: TGTGCCAGCAGTGGGGTAGGGACCCAGTACTTC

d_gene: -
abundance: many
j_gene: TRBJ1-1
v_gene: TRBV7-6
CDR3aa: CASSPLGTEAFF
CDR3nt: TGTGCCAGCAGTCCCCTGGGGACTGAAGCTTTCTTT

d_gene: -
abundance: many
j_gene: TRBJ2-5
v_gene: TRBV7-2
CDR3aa: CASSSNYRVGETQYF
CDR3nt: TGTGCCAGCAGCTCCAATTACAGGGTCGGAGAGACCCAGTACTTC

d_gene: -
abundance: many
j_gene: TRBJ1-5
v_gene: TRBV12-3/TRBV12-4
CDR3aa: CASSAARANQPQHF
CDR3nt: TGTGCCAGCAGCGCCGCGAGGGCAAATCAGCCCCAGCATTTT

d_gene: TRBD1
abundance: -
j_gene: TRBJ1-6
v_gene: TRBV19
CDR3aa: CASSIRGVEGSPLHF
CDR3nt: TGTGCCAGTAGTATCAGGGGGGTAGAAGGTTCACCCCTCCACTTT

d_gene: TRBD2
abundance: -
j_gene: TRBJ2-1
v_gene: TRBV6-1
CDR3aa: CASSSGTSGRAYNEQFF
CDR3nt: TGTGCCAGCAGTTCCGGGACTAGCGGGAGAGCCTACAATGAGCAGTTCTTC

d_gene: TRBD2
abundance: few
j_gene: TRBJ2-2
v_gene: TRBV5-1
CDR3aa: CASSPGTSMGELFF
CDR3nt: TGCGCCAGCAGCCCGGGGACTAGCATGGGGGAGCTGTTTTTT

d_gene: -
abundance: -
j_gene: TRBJ1-5
v_gene: TRBV19
CDR3aa: CASSIQGYSNQPQHF
CDR3nt: TGTGCCAGTAGTATACAGGGTTATAGCAATCAGCCCCAGCATTTT

d_gene: -
abundance: many
j_gene: TRBJ1-1
v_gene: TRBV12-3/TRBV12-4
CDR3aa: CASSLVRVSWVTEAFF
CDR3nt: TGTGCCAGCAGTTTGGTGCGGGTCTCTTGGGTCACTGAAGCTTTCTTT

d_gene: -
abundance: many
j_gene: TRBJ1-1
v_gene: TRBV10-3
CDR3aa: CAIRRGENTEAFF
CDR3nt: TGTGCCATCAGGAGGGGAGAGAACACTGAAGCTTTCTTT

d_gene: TRBD1
abundance: many
j_gene: TRBJ2-2
v_gene: TRBV24-1
CDR3aa: CATSDPDEGAGTGELFF
CDR3nt: TGTGCCACCAGTGACCCAGACGAGGGGGCCGGAACCGGGGAGCTGTTTTTT

d_gene: -
abundance: -
j_gene: TRBJ2-2
v_gene: TRBV12-3/TRBV12-4
CDR3aa: CASSGGQENTGELFF
CDR3nt: TGTGCCAGCAGTGGAGGGCAGGAGAACACCGGGGAGCTGTTTTTT

d_gene: -
abundance: -
j_gene: TRBJ2-3
v_gene: TRBV4-1
CDR3aa: CASSQEEAATDTQYF
CDR3nt: TGCGCCAGCAGCCAAGAAGAGGCAGCTACAGATACGCAGTATTTT

d_gene: TRBD1
abundance: once
j_gene: TRBJ2-7
v_gene: TRBV29-1
CDR3aa: CSVVGQGPNEQYF
CDR3nt: TGCAGCGTTGTGGGACAGGGACCGAACGAGCAGTACTTC

d_gene: -
abundance: -
j_gene: TRBJ2-4
v_gene: TRBV27
CDR3aa: CASSLGAGNIQYF
CDR3nt: TGTGCCAGCAGTTTGGGGGCGGGGAACATTCAGTACTTC

d_gene: TRBD1
abundance: many
j_gene: TRBJ2-6
v_gene: TRBV7-2
CDR3aa: CASRKNRGSNVLTF
CDR3nt: TGTGCCAGCAGGAAAAACAGGGGGTCCAACGTCCTGACTTTC

d_gene: -
abundance: few
j_gene: TRBJ1-6
v_gene: TRBV10-3
CDR3aa: CAISKDPAENSPLHF
CDR3nt: TGTGCCATCAGTAAGGACCCCGCCGAGAATTCACCCCTCCACTTT

d_gene: TRBD1
abundance: many
j_gene: TRBJ2-3
v_gene: TRBV13
CDR3aa: CASSHTGTGVTDTQYF
CDR3nt: TGTGCCAGCAGTCACACCGGGACAGGAGTCACAGATACGCAGTATTTT

d_gene: TRBD2
abundance: -
j_gene: TRBJ2-6
v_gene: TRBV9
CDR3aa: CASSHKREAPSGANVLTF
CDR3nt: TGTGCCAGCAGCCACAAGCGGGAGGCCCCCTCTGGGGCCAACGTCCTGACTTTC

d_gene: -
abundance: many
j_gene: TRBJ2-3
v_gene: TRBV7-2
CDR3aa: CASSFAGRVDTQYF
CDR3nt: TGTGCCAGCAGCTTCGCGGGACGCGTGGATACGCAGTATTTT

d_gene: -
abundance: few
j_gene: TRBJ2-1
v_gene: TRBV5-6
CDR3aa: CASNLGVADNEQFF
CDR3nt: TGTGCCAGCAACTTAGGGGTAGCGGACAATGAGCAGTTCTTC

d_gene: TRBD1
abundance: -
j_gene: TRBJ2-3
v_gene: TRBV9
CDR3aa: CASSVRGRQLYF
CDR3nt: TGTGCCAGCAGCGTGAGGGGGCGCCAGTTGTATTTT

d_gene: -
abundance: -
j_gene: TRBJ1-6
v_gene: TRBV7-6
CDR3aa: CASRKTVGGNSPLHF
CDR3nt: TGTGCCAGCAGGAAGACGGTTGGGGGTAATTCACCCCTCCACTTT

d_gene: -
abundance: -
j_gene: TRBJ1-2
v_gene: TRBV3-1
CDR3aa: CASSQFLSNYGYTF
CDR3nt: TGTGCCAGCAGCCAATTTCTTTCAAACTATGGCTACACCTTC

d_gene: TRBD1
abundance: many
j_gene: TRBJ1-4
v_gene: TRBV12-3/TRBV12-4
CDR3aa: CASSTTGSNEKLFF
CDR3nt: TGTGCCAGCAGTACGACAGGGTCTAATGAAAAACTGTTTTTT

d_gene: -
abundance: -
j_gene: TRBJ1-3
v_gene: TRBV9
CDR3aa: CASSAKDRESGNTIYF
CDR3nt: TGTGCCAGCAGCGCGAAGGACAGAGAGTCTGGAAACACCATATATTTT

d_gene: TRBD1
abundance: many
j_gene: TRBJ2-2
v_gene: TRBV10-1
CDR3aa: CATSTGANTGELFF
CDR3nt: TGCGCCACCTCGACAGGGGCTAACACCGGGGAGCTGTTTTTT

d_gene: -
abundance: -
j_gene: TRBJ1-2
v_gene: TRBV5-1
CDR3aa: CASSLREPNYGYTF
CDR3nt: TGCGCCAGCAGCTTGCGAGAGCCTAACTATGGCTACACCTTC

d_gene: TRBD1
abundance: many
j_gene: TRBJ1-1
v_gene: TRBV3-1
CDR3aa: CASSLTGGRVTEAFF
CDR3nt: TGTGCCAGCAGCCTAACAGGGGGCAGGGTCACTGAAGCTTTCTTT

d_gene: TRBD2
abundance: many
j_gene: TRBJ2-7
v_gene: TRBV27
CDR3aa: CASRTPTSGGAYEQYF
CDR3nt: TGTGCCAGCAGGACACCGACTAGCGGAGGCGCCTACGAGCAGTACTTC

d_gene: TRBD1
abundance: -
j_gene: TRBJ1-1
v_gene: TRBV28
CDR3aa: CASSFLRDREAFF
CDR3nt: TGTGCCAGCAGTTTCCTCCGGGACAGGGAAGCTTTCTTT

d_gene: -
abundance: many
j_gene: TRBJ1-1
v_gene: TRBV7-9
CDR3aa: CASSRQENTEAFF
CDR3nt: TGTGCCAGCAGCCGACAGGAGAACACTGAAGCTTTCTTT

d_gene: TRBD1
abundance: many
j_gene: TRBJ2-7
v_gene: TRBV28
CDR3aa: CASRDRATYEQYF
CDR3nt: TGTGCCAGCCGGGACAGGGCAACCTACGAGCAGTACTTC

d_gene: -
abundance: many
j_gene: TRBJ2-2
v_gene: TRBV12-3/TRBV12-4
CDR3aa: CASILTADTGELFF
CDR3nt: TGTGCCAGCATTTTGACAGCTGACACCGGGGAGCTGTTTTTT

d_gene: -
abundance: many
j_gene: TRBJ1-3
v_gene: TRBV7-8
CDR3aa: CASSLINSGNTIYF
CDR3nt: TGTGCCAGCAGCTTGATAAACTCTGGAAACACCATATATTTT

d_gene: -
abundance: many
j_gene: TRBJ2-3
v_gene: TRBV20-1
CDR3aa: CSAREPSTDTQYF
CDR3nt: TGCAGTGCTAGGGAGCCTAGCACAGATACGCAGTATTTT

d_gene: -
abundance: many
j_gene: TRBJ2-7
v_gene: TRBV7-6
CDR3aa: CASSLAALSYEQYF
CDR3nt: TGTGCCAGCAGCTTAGCGGCCCTTTCCTACGAGCAGTACTTC

d_gene: -
abundance: many
j_gene: TRBJ1-4
v_gene: TRBV10-3
CDR3aa: CAISEGSTTNEKLFF
CDR3nt: TGTGCCATCAGTGAAGGCAGTACAACTAATGAAAAACTGTTTTTT